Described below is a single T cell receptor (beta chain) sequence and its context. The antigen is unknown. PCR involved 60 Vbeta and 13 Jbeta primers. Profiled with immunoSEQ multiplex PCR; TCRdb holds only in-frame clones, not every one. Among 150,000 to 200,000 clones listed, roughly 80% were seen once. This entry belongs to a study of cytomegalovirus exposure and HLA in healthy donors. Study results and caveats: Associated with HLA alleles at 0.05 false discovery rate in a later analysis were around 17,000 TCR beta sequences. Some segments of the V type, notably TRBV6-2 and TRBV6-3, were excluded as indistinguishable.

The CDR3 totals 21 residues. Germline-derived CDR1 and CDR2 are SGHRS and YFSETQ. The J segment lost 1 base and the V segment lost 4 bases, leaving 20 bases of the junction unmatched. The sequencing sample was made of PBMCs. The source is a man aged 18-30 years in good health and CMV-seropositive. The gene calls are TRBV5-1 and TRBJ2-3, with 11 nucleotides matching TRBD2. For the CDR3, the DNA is TGCGCCAGCAGCCCCCCCGACCCCACTAGCGGGGGTAAGGGGGGCACAGATACGCAGTATTTT. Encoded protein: CASSPPDPTSGGKGGTDTQYF.